This is a list of T cell receptor beta chains from one sample in a study of shared clonotypes between healthy human individuals. Sequencing was performed with immunoSEQ multiplex PCR; in TCRdb, only in-frame clones are kept and a portion is missing. There are about 2.1 million clones in the sample; about 92% occur only once, and 1.5% to 2% lies in the top ten. The sample consisted of naive CD8+ T cells from PBMCs. The origin of the receptors is a man between 18 and 35 years old in good health. Some clones in this sample may be carry-over from other donors' samples. Each CDR3 is given with its conserved first and last residue. Fields, in order: J gene, clone size, V gene, D gene, CDR3 DNA, CDR3 protein. D genes are given only for firm matches. Not all rows give a size; the values are once, few, many and, for expanded clones, a class.

j_call: TRBJ2-7
clone_size: .
v_call: TRBV6-5
d_call: TRBD1
cdr3_nt: TGTGCCAGCAGATCCGGGACAGGGTCCTACGAGCAGTACTTC
cdr3_aa: CASRSGTGSYEQYF

j_call: TRBJ2-2
clone_size: once
v_call: TRBV4-3
d_call: TRBD2
cdr3_nt: TGCGCCAGCAGCCAGGGATTTAGCGGGAGAGGAGCCGCGGGGGAGCTGTTTTTT
cdr3_aa: CASSQGFSGRGAAGELFF

j_call: TRBJ2-1
clone_size: .
v_call: TRBV7-9
d_call: TRBD2
cdr3_nt: TGTGCCAGCAGCCCTGGGAGGGCCAAGTCCAATGAGCAGTTCTTC
cdr3_aa: CASSPGRAKSNEQFF

j_call: TRBJ2-7
clone_size: .
v_call: TRBV27
d_call: TRBD2
cdr3_nt: TGTGCCAGCAGTTCGCTCCGGACTAGCGGGAAGGGGAACGAGCAGTACTTC
cdr3_aa: CASSSLRTSGKGNEQYF

j_call: TRBJ2-1
clone_size: .
v_call: TRBV6-5
d_call: .
cdr3_nt: TGTGCCAGCAGTTACGGCAGTCAGAGTGAGCAGTTCTTC
cdr3_aa: CASSYGSQSEQFF

j_call: TRBJ2-1
clone_size: .
v_call: TRBV5-5
d_call: TRBD1
cdr3_nt: TGTGCCAGCAGCTGGGGACAGGGGAATGAGCAGTTCTTC
cdr3_aa: CASSWGQGNEQFF

j_call: TRBJ1-1
clone_size: .
v_call: TRBV29-1
d_call: TRBD1
cdr3_nt: TGCATCGTAGACCCTCGGGACAGCCCGAGGGACACTGAAGCTTTCTTT
cdr3_aa: CIVDPRDSPRDTEAFF

j_call: TRBJ2-5
clone_size: .
v_call: TRBV27
d_call: TRBD1
cdr3_nt: TGTGCCTCCCGGGGGACAGGAGAAGAGACCCAGTACTTC
cdr3_aa: CASRGTGEETQYF

j_call: TRBJ2-1
clone_size: .
v_call: TRBV9
d_call: .
cdr3_nt: TGTGCCAGCAGCGTAGATCGGGACTCAAGCTCCCATGAGCAGTTCTTC
cdr3_aa: CASSVDRDSSSHEQFF

j_call: TRBJ2-1
clone_size: few
v_call: TRBV18
d_call: TRBD1
cdr3_nt: TGTGCCAGCTCGCGTCGACAGGGGGCCTACAATGAGCAGTTCTTC
cdr3_aa: CASSRRQGAYNEQFF

j_call: TRBJ2-1
clone_size: .
v_call: TRBV7-9
d_call: TRBD2
cdr3_nt: TGTGCCAGCTGGGCGGGAGTCAGCTCCTACAATGAGCAGTTCTTC
cdr3_aa: CASWAGVSSYNEQFF

j_call: TRBJ2-1
clone_size: .
v_call: TRBV27
d_call: .
cdr3_nt: TGTGCCAGCAGTTACAGCTACAATGAGCAGTTCTTC
cdr3_aa: CASSYSYNEQFF

j_call: TRBJ1-1
clone_size: .
v_call: TRBV6-5
d_call: .
cdr3_nt: TGTGCCAGCAGTACTGGGCTCAGGGGGAACACTGAAGCTTTCTTT
cdr3_aa: CASSTGLRGNTEAFF

j_call: TRBJ1-1
clone_size: .
v_call: TRBV19
d_call: TRBD1
cdr3_nt: TGTGCCACCACTCTATCCCGCTCCGGGACAGGGGGCCGAGCTTTCTTT
cdr3_aa: CATTLSRSGTGGRAFF

j_call: TRBJ2-7
clone_size: .
v_call: TRBV14
d_call: TRBD2
cdr3_nt: TGTGCCAGCAGCGTGGGACTAGCGTACGAGCAGTACTTC
cdr3_aa: CASSVGLAYEQYF

j_call: TRBJ2-7
clone_size: .
v_call: TRBV7-2
d_call: TRBD2
cdr3_nt: TGTGCCAGCAGCTTTGTAGCGGGAGCCAGCGAGCAGTACTTC
cdr3_aa: CASSFVAGASEQYF

j_call: TRBJ1-5
clone_size: once
v_call: TRBV27
d_call: .
cdr3_nt: TGTGCCAGCAGTTTATGGAGTTCCAATCAGCCCCAGCATTTT
cdr3_aa: CASSLWSSNQPQHF

j_call: TRBJ1-1
clone_size: .
v_call: TRBV27
d_call: TRBD1
cdr3_nt: TGTGCCAGCAGGGGGACAGGGTGGGTGAACACTGAAGCTTTCTTT
cdr3_aa: CASRGTGWVNTEAFF

j_call: TRBJ1-4
clone_size: .
v_call: TRBV9
d_call: .
cdr3_nt: TGTGCCAGCAGCCTAGGGGCGGCTAATGAAAAACTGTTTTTT
cdr3_aa: CASSLGAANEKLFF

j_call: TRBJ2-3
clone_size: .
v_call: TRBV13
d_call: .
cdr3_nt: TGTGCCAGCAGCTTAAGCAAACGGAGGCGGATAGATACGCAGTATTTT
cdr3_aa: CASSLSKRRRIDTQYF

j_call: TRBJ1-2
clone_size: .
v_call: TRBV4-1
d_call: .
cdr3_nt: TGCGCCAGCAGCCAAGATCATGACCTTGGAAATGGCTACACCTTC
cdr3_aa: CASSQDHDLGNGYTF

j_call: TRBJ2-2
clone_size: .
v_call: TRBV4-1
d_call: TRBD2
cdr3_nt: TGCGCCAGCAGCCGAGCTAATCTGGGACATCGGACTAGCGACACCGGGGAGCTGTTTTTT
cdr3_aa: CASSRANLGHRTSDTGELFF

j_call: TRBJ2-4
clone_size: .
v_call: TRBV7-9
d_call: TRBD1
cdr3_nt: TGTGCCAGCAGCTCGAGGACAGGGGAAAACATTCAGTACTTC
cdr3_aa: CASSSRTGENIQYF

j_call: TRBJ2-1
clone_size: .
v_call: TRBV7-3
d_call: .
cdr3_nt: TGTGCCAGCAGCTTAGTATCGGCTAGTGAGCAGTTCTTC
cdr3_aa: CASSLVSASEQFF

j_call: TRBJ2-3
clone_size: .
v_call: TRBV5-6
d_call: TRBD2
cdr3_nt: TGTGCCAGCAGCTTGGGGGGAGCGGGAGATCCGGTAGATACGCAGTATTTT
cdr3_aa: CASSLGGAGDPVDTQYF

j_call: TRBJ2-7
clone_size: .
v_call: TRBV6-6
d_call: .
cdr3_nt: TGTGCCAGCAGTTACGGTTTATTCGACGGATCCTACGAGCAGTACTTC
cdr3_aa: CASSYGLFDGSYEQYF

j_call: TRBJ2-3
clone_size: .
v_call: TRBV10-3
d_call: TRBD2
cdr3_nt: TGTGCCATCAGGGACCAGACTAGCGGGCGATACACAGATACGCAGTATTTT
cdr3_aa: CAIRDQTSGRYTDTQYF

j_call: TRBJ2-2
clone_size: .
v_call: TRBV5-4
d_call: .
cdr3_nt: TGTGCCAGCAGCTTCTGGACGGATAACACCGGGGAGCTGTTTTTT
cdr3_aa: CASSFWTDNTGELFF

j_call: TRBJ2-7
clone_size: few
v_call: TRBV11-2
d_call: TRBD1
cdr3_nt: TGTGCCAGCAGCTTACGGGACAGCTACGAGCAGTACTTC
cdr3_aa: CASSLRDSYEQYF

j_call: TRBJ2-7
clone_size: .
v_call: TRBV15
d_call: .
cdr3_nt: TGTGCCACCAGCAGAGATCCCCCAGCCCGCTGGGGGCAGTACTTC
cdr3_aa: CATSRDPPARWGQYF

j_call: TRBJ2-3
clone_size: .
v_call: TRBV12-2
d_call: .
cdr3_nt: TGTGCAAGTCGCTCTAGGGGGGTGGGACAGCCTTATCCACTTGCAGATACGCAGTATTTT
cdr3_aa: CASRSRGVGQPYPLADTQYF

j_call: TRBJ1-5
clone_size: .
v_call: TRBV2
d_call: TRBD1
cdr3_nt: TGTGCCAGCTGCCTCAGCGGACAGGGCAATCAGCCCCAGCATTTT
cdr3_aa: CASCLSGQGNQPQHF

j_call: TRBJ2-7
clone_size: .
v_call: TRBV27
d_call: .
cdr3_nt: TGTGCCAGCAGTGCACAGGTATACTACGAGCAGTACTTC
cdr3_aa: CASSAQVYYEQYF

j_call: TRBJ2-1
clone_size: .
v_call: TRBV10-1
d_call: .
cdr3_nt: TGCGCCAGCAGTGCGGGACTCCAGGCGAGGGGATACAATGAGCAGTTCTTC
cdr3_aa: CASSAGLQARGYNEQFF

j_call: TRBJ1-2
clone_size: once
v_call: TRBV28
d_call: TRBD1
cdr3_nt: TGTGCCAGCAGTTCCCGGGACAGGGGGCTAGAGGGCTATGGCTACACCTTC
cdr3_aa: CASSSRDRGLEGYGYTF

j_call: TRBJ2-7
clone_size: .
v_call: TRBV28
d_call: TRBD2
cdr3_nt: TGTGCCAGCCGTCACGGGACTAGCTCCTACGAGCAGTACTTC
cdr3_aa: CASRHGTSSYEQYF

j_call: TRBJ2-7
clone_size: .
v_call: TRBV14
d_call: .
cdr3_nt: TGTGCCAGCAGCCAAGCTTCCTACGAGCAGTACTTC
cdr3_aa: CASSQASYEQYF

j_call: TRBJ2-1
clone_size: once
v_call: TRBV9
d_call: .
cdr3_nt: TGTGCCAGCAGCGTCCTCGTGGGCGAGCAGTTCTTC
cdr3_aa: CASSVLVGEQFF

j_call: TRBJ2-5
clone_size: .
v_call: TRBV6-5
d_call: .
cdr3_nt: TGTGCCAGCAGTTCCAGGAGGGGGGGGATCCAAGAGACCCAGTACTTC
cdr3_aa: CASSSRRGGIQETQYF

j_call: TRBJ1-4
clone_size: few
v_call: TRBV9
d_call: .
cdr3_nt: TGTGCCAGCAGCGCCAGGGGCTTGGGTGAAAAACTGTTTTTT
cdr3_aa: CASSARGLGEKLFF

j_call: TRBJ2-2
clone_size: .
v_call: TRBV27
d_call: TRBD1
cdr3_nt: TGTGCCAGCATTTCCCGGGACAGGGCAGGCGGGGAGCTGTTTTTT
cdr3_aa: CASISRDRAGGELFF

j_call: TRBJ2-2
clone_size: once
v_call: TRBV27
d_call: .
cdr3_nt: TGTGCCAGCAGTCCCCCCCGCCTTGACGACACCGGGGAGCTGTTTTTT
cdr3_aa: CASSPPRLDDTGELFF

j_call: TRBJ1-2
clone_size: .
v_call: TRBV6-1
d_call: .
cdr3_nt: TGTGCCAGCAGTGAAGTGAGAGTAACAAGAGCTAACTATGGCTACACCTTC
cdr3_aa: CASSEVRVTRANYGYTF

j_call: TRBJ2-3
clone_size: .
v_call: TRBV29-1
d_call: .
cdr3_nt: TGCAGCGTAAATACTAACAGGGTGGGAGATACGCAGTATTTT
cdr3_aa: CSVNTNRVGDTQYF

j_call: TRBJ2-7
clone_size: .
v_call: TRBV29-1
d_call: .
cdr3_nt: TGCAGCGTTGAATTGGATAGACCCTACGAGCAGTACTTC
cdr3_aa: CSVELDRPYEQYF

j_call: TRBJ2-7
clone_size: .
v_call: TRBV29-1
d_call: TRBD1
cdr3_nt: TGCAGCGGACAGGGGTCCGAGCAGTACTTC
cdr3_aa: CSGQGSEQYF

j_call: TRBJ2-5
clone_size: .
v_call: TRBV9
d_call: .
cdr3_nt: TGTGCCAGCAGCGCTGGAGGAGAGACCCAGTACTTC
cdr3_aa: CASSAGGETQYF

j_call: TRBJ2-5
clone_size: .
v_call: TRBV27
d_call: TRBD1
cdr3_nt: TGTGCCAGCAGTTTATTAGGGGGCGAGGAGACCCAGTACTTC
cdr3_aa: CASSLLGGEETQYF

j_call: TRBJ2-7
clone_size: .
v_call: TRBV28
d_call: TRBD1
cdr3_nt: TGTGCCAGCAGTTTGTACAGGGGTGACTACGAGCAGTACTTC
cdr3_aa: CASSLYRGDYEQYF

j_call: TRBJ1-6
clone_size: .
v_call: TRBV30
d_call: .
cdr3_nt: TGTGCCTGGAGTGTACGATCGAGAGGGTTCAGCTCCTATAATTCACCCCTCCACTTT
cdr3_aa: CAWSVRSRGFSSYNSPLHF

j_call: TRBJ2-2
clone_size: .
v_call: TRBV19
d_call: .
cdr3_nt: TGTGCCAGTACGCACCGACGAAACACCGGGGAGCTGTTTTTT
cdr3_aa: CASTHRRNTGELFF

j_call: TRBJ2-7
clone_size: .
v_call: TRBV27
d_call: .
cdr3_nt: TGTGCCAGCAGTCCGGGCACAAGCCTGGCCTACTACGAGCAGTACTTC
cdr3_aa: CASSPGTSLAYYEQYF

j_call: TRBJ1-5
clone_size: .
v_call: TRBV2
d_call: .
cdr3_nt: TGTGCCAGCAGTGATCCCCCTCGGGGCAATCAGCCCCAGCATTTT
cdr3_aa: CASSDPPRGNQPQHF

j_call: TRBJ1-4
clone_size: .
v_call: TRBV6-6
d_call: .
cdr3_nt: TGTGCCAGCTTTCCTGGGGGCAGGAATGAAAAACTGTTTTTT
cdr3_aa: CASFPGGRNEKLFF

j_call: TRBJ2-6
clone_size: .
v_call: TRBV28
d_call: .
cdr3_nt: TGTGCCAGCAGGACCCAGATCTCTGGGGCCAACGTCCTGACTTTC
cdr3_aa: CASRTQISGANVLTF

j_call: TRBJ1-5
clone_size: .
v_call: TRBV28
d_call: .
cdr3_nt: TGTGCCAGCAGTTTATGGGTAAACAATCAGCCCCAGCATTTT
cdr3_aa: CASSLWVNNQPQHF

j_call: TRBJ1-4
clone_size: .
v_call: TRBV12-2
d_call: .
cdr3_nt: TGTGCAAGTGCACCCCCTGAAAAACTGTTTTTT
cdr3_aa: CASAPPEKLFF

j_call: TRBJ1-3
clone_size: .
v_call: TRBV9
d_call: .
cdr3_nt: TGTGCCAGCAGCGTAGAGGGCCCTGGAAACACCATATATTTT
cdr3_aa: CASSVEGPGNTIYF